This TCR beta chain was observed in a study of T cell repertoires in cytomegalovirus infection (dated by TCRdb to the late 2010s). With respect to the entire study: Donor HLA type was relevant to the analysis, because carriage of CMV infection together with the matching HLA type was indicated by public TCR beta signatures.

Points on this clonotype: No cognate antigen has been identified for it. No much larger clonotype is one base removed from it; base qualities were not supplied.

General study outcomes and caveats: The ex vivo response was dominated by HLA-C-restricted CMV-specific TCR beta clonotypes, and the single most frequent clonotype in two of eight donors was supplied by these HLA-C-restricted clonotypes. In both this cohort and an independent cohort of more than 350 donors, the cumulative frequency of public TCR beta family members distinguished carriers of CMV infection plus the relevant HLA type.

TCRdb records Illumina HiSeq 1500 as the sequencer. TCRdb applied fastp at Q25 and MiXCR to the public reads, then kept only in-frame beta chains. Records with the same CDR3 protein are collapsed into one entry carrying the most frequent genes and DNA. The sample table shows approximately 260,000 distinct CDR3 sequences, and about a sixth are seen once. The ten largest make up less than 50% of the sample. The material sequenced was CD8+ T cells from PBMCs. This sequence was found in a human donor in good health (CMV status not recorded). Some clones in this sample may be carry-over from other donors' samples.

The bases are TGTGCCACCAGCCCTGGCTACGAGCAGTACTTC. Its translation reads: CATSPGYEQYF. The V gene is TRBV15 and the J gene is TRBJ2-7; there is no confident call for the D gene. V sheds 5 bases and J sheds 3 bases, leaving 5 bases between their ends. Counted from cysteine to phenylalanine, this CDR3 has 11 amino acids. Here the CDR3 DNA is all that survives: 33 bases in frame from base 1. For CDR1 and CDR2, the germline V gene (reference sequence) lists LNHNV and YYDKDF.